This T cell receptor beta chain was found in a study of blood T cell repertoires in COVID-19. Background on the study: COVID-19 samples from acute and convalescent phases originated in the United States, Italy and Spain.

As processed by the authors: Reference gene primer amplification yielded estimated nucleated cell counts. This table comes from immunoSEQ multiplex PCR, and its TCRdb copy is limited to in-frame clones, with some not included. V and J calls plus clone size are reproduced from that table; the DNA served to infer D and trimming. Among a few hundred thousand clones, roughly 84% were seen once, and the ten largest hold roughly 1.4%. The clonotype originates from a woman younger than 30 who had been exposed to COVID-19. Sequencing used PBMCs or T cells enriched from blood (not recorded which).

The CDR3 region has the DNA TGTGCCAGCAGTTCGGGGGGCGTCGGCTACACCTTC. Translated, it gives CASSSGGVGYTF. The chain couples TRBV28 to TRBJ1-2; tentative D call: TRBD1 (6 bases). This CDR3 is 12 amino acids long. Germline V gene lookup returns CDR1 MDHEN and CDR2 SYDVKM. Between the trimmed V and J ends, which lost 4 bases and 8 bases, there was a span of 11 bases.